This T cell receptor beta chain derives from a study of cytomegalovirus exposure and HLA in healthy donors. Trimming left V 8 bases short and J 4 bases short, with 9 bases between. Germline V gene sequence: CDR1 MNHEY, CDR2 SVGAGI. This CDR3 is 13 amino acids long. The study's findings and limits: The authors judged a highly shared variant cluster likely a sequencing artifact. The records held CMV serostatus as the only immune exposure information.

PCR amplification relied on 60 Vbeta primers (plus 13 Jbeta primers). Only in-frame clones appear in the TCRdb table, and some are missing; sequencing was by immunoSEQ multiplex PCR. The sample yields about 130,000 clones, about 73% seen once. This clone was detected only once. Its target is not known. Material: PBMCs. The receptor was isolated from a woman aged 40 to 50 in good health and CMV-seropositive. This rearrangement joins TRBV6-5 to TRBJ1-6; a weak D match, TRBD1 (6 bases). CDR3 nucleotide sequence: TGTGCCAGCCGGACAGAATATAATTCACCCCTCCACTTT. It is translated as CASRTEYNSPLHF.